The 30 T cell receptor beta chains below come from one sample, sequenced in a study of blood T cell repertoires in COVID-19. Profiling relied on immunoSEQ multiplex PCR, and the TCRdb table lists in-frame clones only, not all of them. The sample yields 98,000 or so clones, roughly 82% seen once. Material for sequencing was peripheral blood. The receptors originated from a man between 60 and 75 years old with acute or convalescent COVID-19.

The chain combines TRBV7-9 with TRBJ2-1; 7 bases line up with TRBD1. V shed 11 bases and J 5 bases; nucleotides not matched to a gene: 6. The length of the CDR3 is 12 residues. Germline CDR1 reads SEHNR; CDR2 reads FQNEAQ (reference sequence). CDR3 nucleotide sequence: TGTGCCGGCCGACAGGGCAACAATGAGCAGTTCTTC. It specifies CAGRQGNNEQFF. The full variable domain, rest sourced from reference TRBV7-9 and TRBJ2-1, is DTGVSQNPRHKITKRGQNVTFRCDPISEHNRLYWYRQTLGQGPEFLTYFQNEAQLEKSRLLSDRFSAERPKGSFSTLEIQRTEQGDSAMYLCAGRQGNNEQFFGPGTRLTVL.

The chain recombines TRBV7-2 with TRBJ2-2; TRBD2 is a possible D gene (6 bases). Germline-derived CDR1 and CDR2 are SGHTA and FQGNSA. Trimming took 0 bases from V and 2 from J, leaving 7 bases between them. There are 15 residues in the CDR3. Here the CDR3 reads CASSLAAGNTGELFF. The CDR3 DNA sequence: TGTGCCAGCAGCTTAGCCGCGGGAAACACCGGGGAGCTGTTTTTT.

V gene TRBV27 combines with J gene TRBJ2-3; 9 bases fit TRBD2. CDR1 is MNHEY and CDR2 is SMNVEV in the germline V gene (reference sequence). This CDR3 contains 20 residues. The V segment lost 5 bases and the J segment 0 bases; nucleotides outside the gene matches: 18. CDR3 in amino acids: CASSPRTPVAGGPSTDTQYF. The CDR3 DNA follows: TGTGCCAGCAGTCCCCGGACACCAGTGGCGGGAGGGCCGAGCACAGATACGCAGTATTTT.

Only one count was recorded for this clone. The V gene is TRBV19, the J gene TRBJ1-1; D possibly corresponds to TRBD1 (6 bases). Germline CDR1 LNHDA, CDR2 SQIVND (reference sequence). This CDR3 is 12 amino acids long. V lost 8 bases, J lost 1 base, and 8 bases lay in between. The CDR3 nucleotides read TGTGCCAGTTCGGACAGGAACACTGAAGCTTTCTTT. Its translation is CASSDRNTEAFF.

Only one count was recorded for this clone. This chain links TRBV5-3 with TRBJ2-7, with D possibly TRBD2 on 6 matching bases. TRBV5-3 is filed as an ORF, its function uncertain. V was pared by 4 bases and J by 0 bases, with 23 bases between. The CDR3 runs to 18 residues. CDR3 loop: CARSLPRADGGASYEQYF. CDR3 sequence (DNA): TGTGCCAGAAGCCTACCTCGGGCGGACGGGGGAGCCTCCTACGAGCAGTACTTC.

The CDR3: CASSPRDIRPQHF. Here the CDR3 DNA reads TGTGCCAGCAGTCCAAGGGACATAAGGCCCCAGCATTTT. This chain uses TRBV27 with TRBJ1-5; tentative D call: TRBD1 (6 bases). CDR3 length: 13 residues. Trimming pared 5 bases from V and 9 bases from J, leaving 14 bases between. Germline V lookup: CDR1 MNHEY, CDR2 SMNVEV (reference sequence).

In DNA, the CDR3 is TGTGCCAGCAGTGGAACGAGGACAGGGGGCAAGGGCTACACCTTC. It is translated as CASSGTRTGGKGYTF. The V and J genes are TRBV2 and TRBJ1-2; 11 positions match TRBD1. The CDR3 contains 15 residues. Trimming at V came to 4 bases and at J to 8 bases, leaving 9 bases not matched to a gene. Germline V gene sequence: CDR1 SNHLY, CDR2 FYNNEI. The variable domain in full, completed from reference TRBV2 and TRBJ1-2, reads EPEVTQTPSHQVTQMGQEVILRCVPISNHLYFYWYRQILGQKVEFLVSFYNNEISEKSEIFDDQFSVERPDGSNFTLKIRSTKLEDSAMYFCASSGTRTGGKGYTFGSGTRLTVV.

This clone was observed a handful of times. The chain has TRBV25-1 and TRBJ1-4, with a weak D call TRBD1 (6 bases). The CDR3 sequence is 14 residues long. The germline V and J ends were trimmed by 7 bases and 8 bases, with 17 bases remaining between them. Germline CDR1 MGHDK, CDR2 SYGVNS. The CDR3 nucleotides read TGTGCCAGCACTGGAGGGGGGGCAGGGGAAAAACTGTTTTTT. It specifies CASTGGGAGEKLFF.

The chain carries TRBV28 and TRBJ2-7; the D gene is possibly TRBD1 (6 bases). Germline V gives CDR1 MDHEN, CDR2 SYDVKM. Trimming cost V 6 bases and J 7 bases, with 22 bases left between them. This CDR3 comprises 15 residues. The CDR3 bases are TGTGCCAGCAGCTTCTACGACAGGTTGAAGGTTGAGCAGTACTTC. Translated, it gives CASSFYDRLKVEQYF.

J is TRBJ2-1 and V is TRBV4-1, with no clear D. From germline, CDR1 is MGHRA and CDR2 YSYEKL. This CDR3 is built from 15 residues. Trimming took 4 bases from V and 1 from J, leaving 11 bases between them. CDR3 sequence (DNA): TGCGCCAGCAGCCGTCAGGCGCGTTCCTACAATGAGCAGTTCTTC. This translates into CASSRQARSYNEQFF.

V gene TRBV2 combines with J gene TRBJ1-5; TRBD1 matches at 10 bases. The CDR3 loop spans 14 amino acids. CDR1 is SNHLY, CDR2 FYNNEI, per germline. After removal of 11 bases from V and 1 base from J, the junction contained 5 bases not matched to a gene. In DNA, the CDR3 is TGTGCCGGGGGACAGGGGCTGAGCAATCAGCCCCAGCATTTT. It is translated as CAGGQGLSNQPQHF.

This sequence joins TRBV6-2 or TRBV6-3 and TRBJ2-3, with 7 positions matching TRBD2. This CDR3 spans 16 amino acids. Trimming took 0 bases from V and 4 from J; bases not matched to a gene: 7. Germline V gives CDR1 MNHEY, CDR2 SVGEGT. This CDR3 is CASSYSRAGRADTQYF. In DNA, the CDR3 is TGTGCCAGCAGTTACTCGAGAGCGGGAAGGGCAGATACGCAGTATTTT.

This rearrangement joins TRBV30 to TRBJ1-2, with D maybe TRBD1 (6 bases). CDR1 is GTSNPN and CDR2 is SVGIG in the germline V gene (reference sequence). The CDR3 spans 14 residues. The V end was cut by 2 bases, the J end by 4 bases, with 14 bases between. The chain's CDR3 is CAWSRTVGSYGYTF. The CDR3 nucleotides read TGTGCCTGGAGTAGGACAGTTGGGTCCTATGGCTACACCTTC. The full variable domain, rest sourced from reference TRBV30 and TRBJ1-2, is SQTIHQWPATLVQPVGSPLSLECTVEGTSNPNLYWYRQAAGRGLQLLFYSVGIGQISSEVPQNLSASRPQDRQFILSSKKLLLSDSGFYLCAWSRTVGSYGYTFGSGTRLTVV.

This clone was counted between two and nine times. The chain is built from TRBV2 and TRBJ1-5; 8 nucleotides align to TRBD1. The CDR3 spans 14 residues. V was pared by 5 bases and J by 6 bases, with 6 bases of the junction left unmatched. The V gene's germline CDR1 is SNHLY and CDR2 FYNNEI. For the CDR3, the DNA is TGTGCCAGCAGTAGAGGACAGGGCGGTCAGCCCCAGCATTTT. Residues: CASSRGQGGQPQHF.

The CDR3 spells CASSQDYEQYF. DNA of the CDR3: TGCGCCAGCAGCCAGGACTACGAGCAGTACTTC. V usage is TRBV5-1 and J usage is TRBJ2-7; D is unresolved. This CDR3 comprises 11 residues. V shed 4 bases and J shed 3 bases, with 5 bases lying between them. Germline V gene sequence: CDR1 SGHRS, CDR2 YFSETQ. The entire variable domain, with the rest obtained from reference TRBV5-1 and TRBJ2-7, is as follows: KAGVTQTPRYLIKTRGQQVTLSCSPISGHRSVSWYQQTPGQGLQFLFEYFSETQRNKGNFPGRFSGRQFSNSRSEMNVSTLELGDSALYLCASSQDYEQYFGPGTRLTVT.

The chain employs TRBV29-1 and TRBJ2-4; possibly TRBD1 for D (6 bases). V was pared by 6 bases and J by 7 bases, with 16 bases between. Germline V CDR1 and CDR2: SQVTM, ANQGSEA. CDR3 length: 13 amino acids. CDR3 residues: CSVSGQRGNIQYF. CDR3 nucleotides: TGCAGCGTCTCCGGACAGAGGGGGAACATTCAGTACTTC.

This chain connects TRBV3-1 (or the pseudogene TRBV3-2) to TRBJ2-1, with TRBD1 as a possible D gene (6 bases). The V gene lost 4 bases and the J gene lost 5 bases, with 12 bases spanning the gap. Germline V gives CDR1 LGHDT, CDR2 YNNKEL (reference sequence). CDR3 length equals 14 residues. The CDR3 spells CASSRQAGNNEQFF. Written as DNA, the CDR3 is TGTGCCAGCAGCCGACAGGCTGGGAACAATGAGCAGTTCTTC.

The chain is built from TRBV5-6 and TRBJ2-2; D gene uncertain. The germline gives CDR1 SGHDT, CDR2 YYEEEE. Trimming left V 0 bases short and J 8 bases short, with 8 bases between. The CDR3 has 13 amino acids. The CDR3 coding sequence is TGTGCCAGCAGCTTGGTTACGGTAGGGGAGCTGTTTTTT. It translates to CASSLVTVGELFF.

This sequence joins TRBV7-8 and TRBJ1-1; tentative D call: TRBD1 (6 bases). Trimming removed 3 bases from V and 5 bases from J, with 10 bases in between. This CDR3 has 13 amino acids. CDR1 is SGHVS and CDR2 is FQNEAQ in the germline V gene. Here the CDR3 reads CASSFQGGTEAFF. The CDR3 nucleotides are TGTGCCAGCAGCTTCCAAGGGGGTACTGAAGCTTTCTTT.

The CDR3 region has the DNA TGTGCCACAAACCGAGGGATTGGGGCCAACGTCCTGACTTTC. This sequence encodes CATNRGIGANVLTF. The rearrangement uses TRBV2 and TRBJ2-6; tentative D call: TRBD2 (5 bases). V dropped 10 bases and J dropped 3 bases, with 13 bases sitting between them. CDR3 length: 14 residues. Germline CDR1 is SNHLY and CDR2 is FYNNEI.

The V call is TRBV5-1, the J call TRBJ2-6, with 7 bases fitting TRBD1. Germline trimming cut 2 bases from V and 0 bases from J; bases unmatched to any gene: 8. Germline CDR1 reads SGHRS; CDR2 reads YFSETQ. The CDR3 extends over 18 amino acids. The CDR3 loop is CASSLKGTATSGANVLTF. CDR3 DNA: TGCGCCAGCAGCTTAAAGGGGACAGCTACCTCTGGGGCCAACGTCCTGACTTTC.

The chain joins TRBV27 to TRBJ2-1; 8 bases are shared with TRBD2. V lost 4 bases and J lost 4; bases outside the gene matches: 6. The CDR3 is made up of 15 amino acids. Germline CDR1 reads MNHEY; CDR2 reads SMNVEV (reference sequence). For the CDR3, the DNA is TGTGCCAGCAGTTCCGGGACTAGAGGTTACAATGAGCAGTTCTTC. Its translation is CASSSGTRGYNEQFF.

The V gene is TRBV19, the J gene TRBJ2-1; 16 bases align to TRBD2. The CDR3 contains 13 residues. The junction had 4 bases not matched to a gene; V was cut back by 10 bases and J by 10 bases. Germline loops: CDR1 LNHDA, CDR2 SQIVND (reference sequence). CDR3 coding DNA: TGTGCCACGGGACTAGCGGGAGGGCGGGAGCAGTTCTTC. This codes for CATGLAGGREQFF. The entire variable domain, with the rest obtained from reference TRBV19 and TRBJ2-1, is as follows: DGGITQSPKYLFRKEGQNVTLSCEQNLNHDAMYWYRQDPGQGLRLIYYSQIVNDFQKGDIAEGYSVSREKKESFPLTVTSAQKNPTAFYLCATGLAGGREQFFGPGTRLTVL.

The rearrangement uses TRBV4-1 and TRBJ2-7, with D possibly TRBD2 on 6 matching bases. The length of the CDR3 is 15 residues. V lost 5 bases to trimming and J lost 8 bases, with 22 bases between them. From germline, CDR1 is MGHRA and CDR2 YSYEKL. The CDR3 nucleotides are TGCGCCAGCAGCGGTTACGGGACTCCTAACCCGAAGCAGTACTTC. Translation: CASSGYGTPNPKQYF.

The genes are TRBV19 and TRBJ2-1; D perhaps matches TRBD2 (5 bases). V gave up 1 base and J gave up 4 bases, with 8 bases separating them. The length of the CDR3 is 14 residues. CDR1 and CDR2 (germline): LNHDA, SQIVND (reference sequence). The CDR3 loop reads CASSIVGVYNEQFF. The CDR3 region has the DNA TGTGCCAGTAGTATAGTGGGAGTATACAATGAGCAGTTCTTC.

The chain has TRBV19 and TRBJ1-2; 7 bases line up with TRBD1. The CDR3 sequence is 14 residues long. The germline CDR1 and CDR2 sequences are LNHDA and SQIVND (reference sequence). The J segment lost 4 bases and the V segment lost 4 bases, leaving 6 bases of the junction unmatched. In DNA, the CDR3 is TGTGCCAGTAGTACCCGGGACAGAGGCTATGGCTACACCTTC. Its translation is CASSTRDRGYGYTF.

CDR3 nucleotide sequence: TGTGCCAGCAGCGTAGGTCTAGCGGGGGTCCCTACCTACAATGAGCAGTTCTTC. The encoded protein is CASSVGLAGVPTYNEQFF. This chain links TRBV9 with TRBJ2-1, with 10 bases that match TRBD2. This CDR3 has 18 amino acids. Germline V gene lookup returns CDR1 SGDLS and CDR2 YYNGEE. J lost 2 bases, V lost 0 bases, and 8 bases had no gene match.

V and J are TRBV6-1 and TRBJ2-5, with a possible D match to TRBD1 (5 bases). The CDR3 is 13 amino acids. CDR1 is MNHNS and CDR2 is SASEGT in the germline V gene. Between the trimmed V and J ends, which lost 5 bases and 5 bases, there was a span of 12 bases. The CDR3 DNA reads as TGTGCCAGCAGTCATAACAGGTGGGAGACCCAGTACTTC. Translation: CASSHNRWETQYF.

The chain employs TRBV6-5 and TRBJ1-1, with 7 positions matching TRBD1. This CDR3 is built from 14 residues. Germline V gene sequence: CDR1 MNHEY, CDR2 SVGAGI. V shed 4 bases, J shed 5 bases, and the junction held 7 bases outside the gene matches. CDR3 amino acids: CASSSDRPRTEAFF. CDR3 nucleotide sequence: TGTGCCAGCAGTTCGGACAGGCCGAGGACTGAAGCTTTCTTT.

The chain carries TRBV7-2 and TRBJ2-5, with 9 bases aligning to TRBD2. The V and J ends lost 4 bases and 7 bases, in that order; junction bases with no gene match: 13. Germline V CDR1 and CDR2: SGHTA, FQGNSA. This CDR3 region has 16 residues. CDR3 sequence (DNA): TGTGCCAGCAGCTCGGGGGGAACGGGACTAGCTATGACCCAGTACTTC. It specifies CASSSGGTGLAMTQYF.